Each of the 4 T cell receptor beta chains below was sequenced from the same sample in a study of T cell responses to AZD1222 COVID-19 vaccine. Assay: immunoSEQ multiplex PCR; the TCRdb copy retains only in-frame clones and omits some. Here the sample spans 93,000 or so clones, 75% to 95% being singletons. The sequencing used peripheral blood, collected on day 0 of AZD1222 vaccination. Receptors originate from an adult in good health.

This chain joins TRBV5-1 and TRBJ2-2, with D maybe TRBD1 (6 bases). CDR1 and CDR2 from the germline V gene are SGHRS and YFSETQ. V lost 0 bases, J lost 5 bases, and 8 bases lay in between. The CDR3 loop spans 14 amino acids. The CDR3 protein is CASSLGTATGELFF. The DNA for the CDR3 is TGCGCCAGCAGCTTGGGGACAGCGACCGGGGAGCTGTTTTTT.

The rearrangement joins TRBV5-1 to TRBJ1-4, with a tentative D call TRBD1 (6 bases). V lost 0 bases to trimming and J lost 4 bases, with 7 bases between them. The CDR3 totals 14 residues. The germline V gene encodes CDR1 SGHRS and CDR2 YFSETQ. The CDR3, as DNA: TGCGCCAGCAGCTTGGACAGGGTTAATGAAAAACTGTTTTTT. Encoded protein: CASSLDRVNEKLFF. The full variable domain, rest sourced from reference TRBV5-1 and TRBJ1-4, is KAGVTQTPRYLIKTRGQQVTLSCSPISGHRSVSWYQQTPGQGLQFLFEYFSETQRNKGNFPGRFSGRQFSNSRSEMNVSTLELGDSALYLCASSLDRVNEKLFFGSGTQLSVL.

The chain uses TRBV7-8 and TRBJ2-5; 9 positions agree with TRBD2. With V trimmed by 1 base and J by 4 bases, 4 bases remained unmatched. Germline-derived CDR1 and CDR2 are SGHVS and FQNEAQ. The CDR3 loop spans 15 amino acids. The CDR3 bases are TGTGCCAGCAGCTTAGGGTCAGCGGGGGGAGAGACCCAGTACTTC. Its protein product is CASSLGSAGGETQYF.

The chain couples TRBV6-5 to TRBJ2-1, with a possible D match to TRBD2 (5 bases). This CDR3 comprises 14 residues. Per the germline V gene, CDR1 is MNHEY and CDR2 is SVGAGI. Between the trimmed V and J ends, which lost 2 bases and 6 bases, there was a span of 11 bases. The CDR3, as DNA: TGTGCCAGCAGTTACACGGGATTCCTCAATGAGCAGTTCTTC. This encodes CASSYTGFLNEQFF.